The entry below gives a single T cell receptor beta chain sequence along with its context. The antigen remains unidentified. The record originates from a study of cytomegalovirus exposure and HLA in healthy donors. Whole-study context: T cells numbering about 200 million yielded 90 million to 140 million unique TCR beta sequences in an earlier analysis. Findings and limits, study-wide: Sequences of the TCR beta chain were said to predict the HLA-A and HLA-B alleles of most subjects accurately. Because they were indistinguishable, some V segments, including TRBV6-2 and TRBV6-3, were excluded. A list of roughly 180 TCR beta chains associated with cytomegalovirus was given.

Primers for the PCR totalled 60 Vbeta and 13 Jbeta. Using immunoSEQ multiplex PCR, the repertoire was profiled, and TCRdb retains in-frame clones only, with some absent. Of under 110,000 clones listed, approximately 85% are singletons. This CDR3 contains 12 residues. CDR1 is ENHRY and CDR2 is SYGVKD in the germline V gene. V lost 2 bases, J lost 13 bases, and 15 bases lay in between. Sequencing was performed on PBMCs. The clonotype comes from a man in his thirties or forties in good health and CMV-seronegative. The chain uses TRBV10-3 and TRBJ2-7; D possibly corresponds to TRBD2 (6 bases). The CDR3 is CAISEPDAGGYF. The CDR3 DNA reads TGTGCCATCAGTGAGCCAGACGCCGGGGGTTACTTC.